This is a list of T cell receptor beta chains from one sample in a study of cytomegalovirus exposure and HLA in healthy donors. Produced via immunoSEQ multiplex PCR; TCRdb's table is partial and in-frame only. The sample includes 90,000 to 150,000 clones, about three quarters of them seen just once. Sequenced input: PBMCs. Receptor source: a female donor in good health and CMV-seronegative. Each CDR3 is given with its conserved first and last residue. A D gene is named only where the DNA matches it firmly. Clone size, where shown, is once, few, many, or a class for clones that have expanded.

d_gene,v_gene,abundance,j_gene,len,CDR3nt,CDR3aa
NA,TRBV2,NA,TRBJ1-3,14,TGTGCCAGCAGTGAATTTAACTCTGGAAACACCATATATTTT,CASSEFNSGNTIYF
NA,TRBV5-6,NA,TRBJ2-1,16,TGTGCCAGCAGCTCGAAACTAGCCCTCCGGGACGATGAGCAGTTCTTC,CASSSKLALRDDEQFF
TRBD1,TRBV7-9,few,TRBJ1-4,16,TGTGCCAGCAGCGGACAGGGTGGGTTGTCTAATGAAAAACTGTTTTTT,CASSGQGGLSNEKLFF
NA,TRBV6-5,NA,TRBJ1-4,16,TGTGCCAGCAGTTCCTACCCGTTGAACAGGAATGAAAAACTGTTTTTT,CASSSYPLNRNEKLFF
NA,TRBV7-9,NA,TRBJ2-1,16,TGTGCCAGCAGCTTAGCTTCGGTTTTTACCCCGAAGGAGCAGTTCTTC,CASSLASVFTPKEQFF
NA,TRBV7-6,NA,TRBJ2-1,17,TGTGCCAGCAGCTTAAATTTACGACAGGCCTACTACAATGAGCAGTTCTTC,CASSLNLRQAYYNEQFF
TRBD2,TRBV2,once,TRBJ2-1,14,TGTGCCAGCAGGACTAGCGGTGCCCGTGTTGAGCAGTTCTTC,CASRTSGARVEQFF
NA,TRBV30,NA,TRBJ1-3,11,TGTGCCTGGAGTCTCGGAGACACCATATATTTT,CAWSLGDTIYF
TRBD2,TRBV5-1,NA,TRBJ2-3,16,TGCGCCAGCAGCTTGGGACTAGCGGGGGGGACAGATACGCAGTATTTT,CASSLGLAGGTDTQYF
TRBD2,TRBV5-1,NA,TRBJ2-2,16,TGCGCCAGCAGCTTCGCCCGGGGGGGCCCCACCGGGGAGCTGTTTTTT,CASSFARGGPTGELFF
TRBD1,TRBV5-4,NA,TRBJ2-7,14,TGTGCCAGCAGCTTGGGGGGACAGGGGGGTGTGCAGTACTTC,CASSLGGQGGVQYF
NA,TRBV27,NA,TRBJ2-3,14,TGTGCCAGCAGCTATCCCGGGGGTGGGGAAATGCAGTATTTT,CASSYPGGGEMQYF
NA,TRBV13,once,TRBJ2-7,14,TGTGCCAGCAGCTTAGGCCGAGCGGGCTACGAGCAGTACTTC,CASSLGRAGYEQYF
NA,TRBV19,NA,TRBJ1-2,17,TGTGCCAGTACCCCCCTGAGGCTATATCAAACCGATGAGGGCTACACCTTC,CASTPLRLYQTDEGYTF
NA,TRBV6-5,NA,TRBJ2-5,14,TGTGCCAGCAGTGGAGGGGGCACAGCCGGCACCCAGTACTTC,CASSGGGTAGTQYF
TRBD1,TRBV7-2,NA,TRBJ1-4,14,TGTGCCAGCAGCCAGGGACAGGGCGGTGAAAAACTGTTTTTT,CASSQGQGGEKLFF
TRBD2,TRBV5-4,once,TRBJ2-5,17,TGTGCCAGCAGCTCAGGGCTTGGGCGGGGGGGCCGGGAGACCCAGTACTTC,CASSSGLGRGGRETQYF